This T cell receptor (beta chain) comes out of a study of T cell repertoires in cytomegalovirus infection. This CDR3 spans 12 amino acids. V gave up 4 bases and J gave up 6 bases, with 9 bases separating them. MiXCR, run by TCRdb on the reads, gives a single entry per CDR3 protein. The sample records about 190,000 distinct CDR3 sequences, roughly 9% being singletons. The chain carries TRBV12-3 or TRBV12-4 and TRBJ1-2; maybe TRBD1 (5 bases). The sequenced sample consisted of PBMCs. This clonotype was obtained from a human donor in good health (CMV status not recorded). Some clones in this sample may be carry-over from other donors' samples. CDR3 in amino acids: CASSSGIDGYTF. The DNA for the CDR3 is TGTGCCAGCAGTTCAGGGATAGATGGCTACACCTTC.